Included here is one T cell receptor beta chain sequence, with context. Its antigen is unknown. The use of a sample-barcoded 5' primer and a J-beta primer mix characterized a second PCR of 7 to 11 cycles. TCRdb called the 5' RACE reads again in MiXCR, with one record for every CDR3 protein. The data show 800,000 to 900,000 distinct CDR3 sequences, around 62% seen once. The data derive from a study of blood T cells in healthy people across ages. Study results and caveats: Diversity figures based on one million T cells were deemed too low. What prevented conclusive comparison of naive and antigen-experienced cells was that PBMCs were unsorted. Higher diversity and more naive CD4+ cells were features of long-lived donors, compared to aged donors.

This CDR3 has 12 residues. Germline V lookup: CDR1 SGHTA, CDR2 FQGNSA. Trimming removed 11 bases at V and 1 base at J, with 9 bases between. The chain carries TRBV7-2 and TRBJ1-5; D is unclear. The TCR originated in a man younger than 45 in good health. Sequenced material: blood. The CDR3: CAGQQSNQPQHF. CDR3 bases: TGTGCCGGCCAGCAAAGCAATCAGCCCCAGCATTTT.